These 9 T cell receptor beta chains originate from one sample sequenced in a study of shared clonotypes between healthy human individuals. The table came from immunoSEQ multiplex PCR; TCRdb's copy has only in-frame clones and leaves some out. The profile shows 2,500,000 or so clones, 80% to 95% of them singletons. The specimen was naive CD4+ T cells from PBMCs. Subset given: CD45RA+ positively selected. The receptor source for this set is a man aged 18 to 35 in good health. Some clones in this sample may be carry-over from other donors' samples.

The CDR3: CASSPGRGTRGNEQFF. For the CDR3, the DNA is TGTGCCAGCAGCCCCGGTCGGGGGACTAGGGGAAATGAGCAGTTCTTC. This sequence joins TRBV27 and TRBJ2-1, with 8 bases fitting TRBD2. CDR1 and CDR2 from the germline V gene are MNHEY and SMNVEV (reference sequence). Trimming removed 6 bases from V and 7 bases from J; junction bases left unmatched: 14. This CDR3 contains 16 residues.

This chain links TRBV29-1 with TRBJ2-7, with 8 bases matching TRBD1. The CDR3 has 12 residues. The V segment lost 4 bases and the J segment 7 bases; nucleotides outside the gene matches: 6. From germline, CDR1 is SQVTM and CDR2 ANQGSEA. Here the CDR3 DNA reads TGCAGCGTTGGACAGGGGAGGTGGGAGCAGTACTTC. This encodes CSVGQGRWEQYF.

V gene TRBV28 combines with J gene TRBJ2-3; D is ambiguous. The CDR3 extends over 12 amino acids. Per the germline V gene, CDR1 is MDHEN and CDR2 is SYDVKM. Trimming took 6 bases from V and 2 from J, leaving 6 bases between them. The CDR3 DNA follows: TGTGCCAGCAGAAACCCCACAGATACGCAGTATTTT. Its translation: CASRNPTDTQYF. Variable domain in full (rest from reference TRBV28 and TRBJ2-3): DVKVTQSSRYLVKRTGEKVFLECVQDMDHENMFWYRQDPGLGLRLIYFSYDVKMKEKGDIPEGYSVSREKKERFSLILESASTNQTSMYLCASRNPTDTQYFGPGTRLTVL.

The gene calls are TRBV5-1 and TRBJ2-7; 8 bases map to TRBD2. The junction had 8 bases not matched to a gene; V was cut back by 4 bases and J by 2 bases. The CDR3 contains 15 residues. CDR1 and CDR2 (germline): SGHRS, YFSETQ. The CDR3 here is CASSKRELGAYEQYF. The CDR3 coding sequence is TGCGCCAGCAGCAAGCGGGAGCTGGGCGCCTACGAGCAGTACTTC.

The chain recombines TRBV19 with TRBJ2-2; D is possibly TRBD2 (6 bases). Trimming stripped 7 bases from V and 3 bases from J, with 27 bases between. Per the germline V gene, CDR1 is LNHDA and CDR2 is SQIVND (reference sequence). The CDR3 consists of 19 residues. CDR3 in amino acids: CASIHSERARAEHTGELFF. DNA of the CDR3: TGTGCCAGTATCCATTCAGAGCGGGCGAGGGCCGAGCACACCGGGGAGCTGTTTTTT.

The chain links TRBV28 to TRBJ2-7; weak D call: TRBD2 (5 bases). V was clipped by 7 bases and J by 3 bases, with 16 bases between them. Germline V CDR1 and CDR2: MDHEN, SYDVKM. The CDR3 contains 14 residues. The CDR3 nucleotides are TGTGCCAGCACCTGGACGGTTGGGAGCTACGAGCAGTACTTC. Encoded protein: CASTWTVGSYEQYF.

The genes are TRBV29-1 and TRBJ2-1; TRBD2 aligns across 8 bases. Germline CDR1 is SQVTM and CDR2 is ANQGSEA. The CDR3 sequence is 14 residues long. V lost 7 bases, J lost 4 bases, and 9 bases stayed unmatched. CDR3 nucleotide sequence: TGCAGCGCCCCCTCGTCGGGGGGGTACAATGAGCAGTTCTTC. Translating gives CSAPSSGGYNEQFF.

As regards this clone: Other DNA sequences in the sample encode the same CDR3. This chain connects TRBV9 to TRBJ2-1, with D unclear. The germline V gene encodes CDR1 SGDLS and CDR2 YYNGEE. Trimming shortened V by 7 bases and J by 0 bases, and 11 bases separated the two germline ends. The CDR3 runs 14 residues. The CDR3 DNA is TGTGCCAGCTCTCCGGCGAGCTCCTACAATGAGCAGTTCTTC. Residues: CASSPASSYNEQFF.

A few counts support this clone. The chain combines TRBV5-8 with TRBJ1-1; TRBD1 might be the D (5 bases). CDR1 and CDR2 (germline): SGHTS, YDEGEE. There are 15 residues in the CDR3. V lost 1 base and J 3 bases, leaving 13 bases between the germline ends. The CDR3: CASSLNPRGDTEAFF. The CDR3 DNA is TGTGCCAGCAGCTTGAATCCAAGGGGTGACACTGAAGCTTTCTTT.